The entry below gives a single T cell receptor beta chain sequence along with its context. No antigen is known for it. With the Oncomine TCR Beta short-read assay, DNA from cultured CD4+ T cells was sequenced. From the PCR reads, TCRdb called clonotypes with MiXCR, one entry per CDR3 protein. The sample has about 20,000 distinct CDR3 sequences, 45% to 60% seen once. Treatment described: approximately nine-day PBMC culture with coronavirus spike peptide pools or control peptides (ViraFEST assay). ViraFEST expanded antigen-specific T cells with peptide pools, then sequenced TCRs. V lost 3 bases and J lost 8, with 14 bases in between. Germline CDR1 reads DFQATT; CDR2 reads SNEGSKA (reference sequence). The CDR3 totals 14 residues. This sample was included in a study of vaccination and CD4 T cells after COVID-19. Background on the study: Overlapping spike peptides of SARS-CoV-2, HCoV-NL63, HCoV-OC43 and HCoV-229E were used, and cells were stimulated with them. Notes on the study in general: The rise in median SARS-CoV-2-reactive clonotypes, from about 20 to 38, was not significant.

Sequenced material: CD4+ T cells from blood, cultured in vitro. This TCR came from a human donor who had recovered from COVID-19. The V gene is TRBV20-1, the J gene TRBJ1-6, with D uncertain. As DNA, the CDR3 is TGCAGTGCTAGTCGGGGTATTTCTGATTCACCCCTCCACTTT. It is translated as CSASRGISDSPLHF.